Below are 18 T cell receptor beta chains sequenced from a single sample in a study of T cell responses to AZD1222 COVID-19 vaccine (dated by TCRdb to about 2021). Library preparation employed the immunoSEQ multiplex PCR assay. Held by TCRdb, this immuneACCESS table contains in-frame sequences only and omits some clones. Under half of the omission traces to an unresolved V gene where checked; the cause of the rest is unknown. In all, the sample holds 83,000 or so clones, and roughly 90% of those were seen once. The top ten clones comprise 6.9% of the sample. According to the study, the label for this sample's time point signals: about 28 days (+/-7) after the second vaccine dose. This specimen was peripheral blood, taken 28 days after the second AZD1222 dose. Source of these receptors: an adult who received the AZD1222 COVID-19 vaccine.

This chain connects TRBV2 to TRBJ1-1; D ambiguous. The V gene's germline CDR1 is SNHLY and CDR2 FYNNEI. V lost 4 bases to trimming and J lost 4 bases, with 10 bases between them. The CDR3 contains 13 residues. CDR3 region: CASSVDLGTEAFF. CDR3 in DNA: TGTGCCAGCAGTGTGGACCTAGGCACTGAAGCTTTCTTT.

This chain joins TRBV4-1 and TRBJ2-2, with D perhaps TRBD1 or TRBD2 (5 bases each). Germline V gives CDR1 MGHRA, CDR2 YSYEKL. This CDR3 region has 15 residues. V was pared by 1 base and J by 4 bases, with 10 bases between. The DNA of the CDR3 is TGCGCCAGCAGCCAAGGGGGGTTCGTCACCGGGGAGCTGTTTTTT. Encoded protein: CASSQGGFVTGELFF.

This chain links TRBV28 with TRBJ1-2; possibly TRBD1 for D (5 bases). The germline V gene has CDR1 MDHEN and CDR2 SYDVKM. V gave up 3 bases and J gave up 5 bases, with 13 bases separating them. CDR3 size: 14 residues. CDR3 nucleotides: TGTGCCAGCAGTTTGGGGCCCCTGGGGTATGGCTACACCTTC. It encodes CASSLGPLGYGYTF.

V is TRBV20-1 and J is TRBJ2-7; D is uncertain. CDR1 and CDR2 from the germline V gene are DFQATT and SNEGSKA (reference sequence). The CDR3 runs to 11 residues. V dropped 3 bases and J dropped 6 bases, with 9 bases sitting between them. CDR3 sequence: CSASVLREQYF. The CDR3 nucleotides are TGCAGTGCTAGCGTTTTGCGCGAGCAGTACTTC.

The V gene is TRBV28, the J gene TRBJ2-7; D gene unclear. This CDR3 is 14 amino acids long. Germline V gives CDR1 MDHEN, CDR2 SYDVKM. Deletions cut 2 bases from V and 2 bases from J, with 10 bases between. CDR3 region: CASSLPRYPYEQYF. The CDR3 DNA follows: TGTGCCAGCAGTTTACCAAGGTATCCCTACGAGCAGTACTTC. Full variable domain (rest looked up from reference TRBV28 and TRBJ2-7): DVKVTQSSRYLVKRTGEKVFLECVQDMDHENMFWYRQDPGLGLRLIYFSYDVKMKEKGDIPEGYSVSREKKERFSLILESASTNQTSMYLCASSLPRYPYEQYFGPGTRLTVT.

V is TRBV7-8 and J is TRBJ2-4; a weak D match, TRBD1 (7 bases). Trimming stripped 5 bases from V and 7 bases from J, with 12 bases between. Germline CDR1 SGHVS, CDR2 FQNEAQ. The CDR3 has 13 amino acids. The CDR3 here is CASSISGGNIQYF. In nucleotides, the CDR3 is TGTGCCAGCAGCATCTCAGGGGGGAACATTCAGTACTTC. The full variable domain, rest sourced from reference TRBV7-8 and TRBJ2-4, is GAGVSQSPRYKVAKRGQDVALRCDPISGHVSLFWYQQALGQGPEFLTYFQNEAQLDKSGLPSDRFFAERPEGSVSTLKIQRTQQEDSAVYLCASSISGGNIQYFGAGTRLSVL.

This CDR3 is CASISGTGISDTQYF. The DNA of the CDR3 is TGTGCCAGCATCTCCGGGACAGGGATCTCTGATACGCAGTATTTT. This chain connects TRBV6-5 to TRBJ2-3; 9 nucleotides match TRBD1. CDR3 length: 15 amino acids. Trimming took 7 bases from V and 6 from J; bases not matched to a gene: 11. CDR1 is MNHEY, CDR2 SVGAGI, per germline.

The chain is built from TRBV5-5 and TRBJ2-1, with 9 bases fitting TRBD2. CDR1 SGHKS and CDR2 YYEKEE come from the germline V gene (reference sequence). The ends lost 4 bases at V and 6 bases at J; junction bases unmatched: 11. The CDR3 totals 16 residues. The CDR3 region has the DNA TGTGCCAGCAGCCCCATTAGCGGGAGTTCGGCCAATGAGCAGTTCTTC. Its protein is CASSPISGSSANEQFF.

This chain uses TRBV12-5 with TRBJ1-1; D uncertain. The germline V gene encodes CDR1 LGHNT and CDR2 FRNRAP. The CDR3 loop spans 14 amino acids. The V and J ends lost 6 bases and 5 bases respectively, with 16 bases between them. For the CDR3, the DNA is TGTGCTAGTGGCGAGGTGGAGGTTGGAACTGAAGCTTTCTTT. The encoded protein is CASGEVEVGTEAFF.

The CDR3 coding sequence is TGTGCCAGCAGTTTAAAACAGTATAGCAATCAGCCCCAGCATTTT. Its protein product is CASSLKQYSNQPQHF. The chain uses TRBV28 and TRBJ1-5; no clear D gene. V lost 2 bases and J lost 0, with 8 bases in between. The CDR3 consists of 15 residues. CDR1 is MDHEN and CDR2 is SYDVKM in the germline V gene.

This clone was counted a few times. The chain is built from TRBV7-2 and TRBJ1-1, with 9 nucleotides matching TRBD1. CDR3 size: 15 residues. Germline lookup yields CDR1 SGHTA and CDR2 FQGNSA. Trimming removed 0 bases from V and 7 bases from J; junction bases left unmatched: 6. The CDR3 spells CASSLALGQGIEAFF. The CDR3 DNA is TGTGCCAGCAGCTTAGCTCTCGGACAGGGGATTGAAGCTTTCTTT.

J is TRBJ2-7 and V is TRBV5-4; the match to TRBD1 covers 8 bases. V was clipped by 2 bases and J by 4 bases; unmatched bases: 5. This CDR3 comprises 14 residues. Germline CDR1 is SGHNT and CDR2 is YYREEE (reference sequence). CDR3 in DNA: TGTGCCAGCAGCTTACGGGACAGGACTTACGAGCAGTACTTC. Translating gives CASSLRDRTYEQYF.

The chain has TRBV7-9 and TRBJ2-2; D unresolved. Germline V gene sequence: CDR1 SEHNR, CDR2 FQNEAQ (reference sequence). The CDR3 spans 13 residues. Trimming cost V 5 bases and J 5 bases, with 9 bases left between them. The CDR3 DNA follows: TGTGCCAGCAGCCGCGCCCAAACCGGGGAGCTGTTTTTT. Translating gives CASSRAQTGELFF.

The chain carries TRBV9 and TRBJ1-2; D unresolved. The V gene's germline CDR1 is SGDLS and CDR2 YYNGEE. CDR3 size: 13 residues. V was shortened by 2 bases and J by 3 bases, with 8 bases between the two germline ends. The CDR3 is CASSVGIDYGYTF. CDR3 coding DNA: TGTGCCAGCAGCGTGGGAATAGACTATGGCTACACCTTC.

V gene TRBV27 combines with J gene TRBJ1-2; 7 bases agree with TRBD1. J lost 0 bases, V lost 5 bases, and 6 bases had no gene match. The CDR3 is 15 residues long. CDR1 is MNHEY, CDR2 SMNVEV, per germline (reference sequence). DNA for the CDR3: TGTGCCAGCAGTACACACAGGGGCGCTAACTATGGCTACACCTTC. The encoded protein is CASSTHRGANYGYTF.

CDR3 nucleotides: TGTGCCAGCAGCCACCTAGCGGGAGCGGCCAATGAGCAGTTCTTC. Its protein product is CASSHLAGAANEQFF. This chain links TRBV14 with TRBJ2-1; 10 nucleotides align to TRBD2. Per germline, CDR1 SGHDN and CDR2 FVKESK. J lost 6 bases, V lost 3 bases, and 5 bases had no gene match. CDR3 length: 15 amino acids.

V is TRBV6-6 and J is TRBJ1-4; perhaps TRBD1 as D (5 bases). Germline values: CDR1 MNHNY, CDR2 SVGAGI (reference sequence). The V end was cut by 6 bases, the J end by 4 bases, with 12 bases between. The CDR3 is 14 amino acids. CDR3 residues: CASRRGTVNEKLFF. For the CDR3, the DNA is TGTGCCAGCAGACGCGGGACGGTTAATGAAAAACTGTTTTTT.

This clone has more than one count but fewer than ten. The CDR3 nucleotides read TGTGCCAGCAGTGACGGGCGGCAGGGGGGAACGGATACGCAGTATTTT. Its translation is CASSDGRQGGTDTQYF. The chain uses TRBV6-4 and TRBJ2-3; TRBD1 might be the D (7 bases). Looked up from germline, CDR1 is MRHNA and CDR2 is SNTAGT. This CDR3 has 16 residues. V lost 2 bases, J lost 6 bases, and 18 bases lay in between.